The TCR beta chain described here comes from a study of T-cell memory formation after mild COVID-19. About the research overall: TCR clusters showed largely donor specificity. Study-level points and caveats: CD4+ clones that contracted lay mainly in CM and EM; CD8+ ones lay in EMRA. Day 37-peaking second-wave clones had unconfirmed SARS-CoV-2 specificity.

TCRdb analysed the 5' RACE reads with MiXCR anew, one entry per CDR3 protein. In the table there are over 150,000 distinct CDR3 sequences, 10% to 15% of which are singletons. The ends lost 6 bases at V and 5 bases at J; junction bases unmatched: 12. This CDR3 contains 15 residues. Germline CDR1 is DFQATT and CDR2 is SNEGSKA (reference sequence). With regard to this clonotype: No antigen is known for it.

This clonotype originated in a man in his late teens or twenties who had mild COVID-19 (a few samples of this study predate the infection). Cell type and time point are not known. The sample was PBMCs or a T cell subset sorted from them (not recorded which). This chain uses TRBV20-1 with TRBJ2-5; 10 bases are a match to TRBD2. The CDR3: CSAPWSAGGSETQYF. CDR3 nucleotide sequence: TGCAGTGCCCCGTGGTCAGCGGGGGGGTCGGAGACCCAGTACTTC.